Below, 24 T cell receptor beta chains from the same sample are listed, as sequenced in a study of T-cell memory formation after mild COVID-19. TCRdb called the 5' RACE reads again in MiXCR, with one record for every CDR3 protein. This table has 200,000 to 250,000 distinct CDR3 sequences, 8.5% to 9.5% appearing once. The sample taken for sequencing was PBMCs or a T cell subset sorted from them (not recorded which). These receptors were taken from a young man who had mild COVID-19 (a few samples of this study predate the infection). Cell type and time point are not known.

Only a few counts were recorded for this clonotype. The rearrangement links TRBV11-2 to TRBJ1-2; D gene unclear. CDR1 is SGHAT and CDR2 is FQNNGV in the germline V gene. This CDR3 is 13 amino acids long. Trimming stripped 6 bases from V and 8 bases from J, with 16 bases between. CDR3 amino acids: CASSVNSGYGYTF. DNA for the CDR3: TGTGCCAGCAGTGTAAATAGTGGCTACGGCTACACCTTC.

The chain employs TRBV24-1 and TRBJ2-1; D call uncertain. Germline V gives CDR1 KGHDR, CDR2 SFDVKD. Trimming left V 0 bases short and J 7 bases short, with 9 bases between. The CDR3 covers 14 residues. In DNA form, the CDR3 reads TGTGCCACCAGTGATTTGAAGGGCCCTAATGAGCAGTTCTTC. It encodes CATSDLKGPNEQFF.

This chain uses TRBV27 with TRBJ1-1; D remains unclear. The germline V gene encodes CDR1 MNHEY and CDR2 SMNVEV (reference sequence). V was pared by 9 bases and J by 0 bases, with 11 bases between. The CDR3 runs 13 residues. In DNA form, the CDR3 reads TGTGCCAGTCGGGATGATGTGAACACTGAAGCTTTCTTT. Translating gives CASRDDVNTEAFF.

This clonotype was observed a handful of times. The V call is TRBV6-2 or TRBV6-3, the J call TRBJ1-5; D gene unclear. CDR1 MNHEY and CDR2 SVGEGT come from the germline V gene. Deletions cut 5 bases from V and 4 bases from J, with 12 bases between. This CDR3 is 14 amino acids long. In DNA, the CDR3 is TGTGCCAGCAGTAGGGTAGCGGGTAATCAGCCCCAGCATTTT. This codes for CASSRVAGNQPQHF.

This clonotype was seen a handful of times. This chain joins TRBV4-1 and TRBJ1-2; no definite D call. Per germline, CDR1 MGHRA and CDR2 YSYEKL. CDR3 size: 15 residues. V dropped 1 base and J dropped 3 bases, with 12 bases sitting between them. CDR3 loop: CASSQGAGTHYGYTF. Here the CDR3 DNA reads TGCGCCAGCAGCCAAGGGGCAGGAACGCACTATGGCTACACCTTC.

This clonotype was seen a few times. The chain recombines TRBV7-6 with TRBJ1-1; TRBD1 might be the D (6 bases). The CDR3 contains 14 residues. Germline lookup yields CDR1 SGHVS and CDR2 FNYEAQ. V lost 2 bases, J lost 10 bases, and 17 bases lay in between. CDR3 loop: CASSLRAGEVVAFF. CDR3 nucleotides: TGTGCCAGCAGCTTACGGGCAGGGGAGGTGGTAGCTTTCTTT.

This clonotype was seen at least ten times. V is TRBV9 and J is TRBJ2-5; TRBD2 matches at 9 bases. Germline CDR1 and CDR2: SGDLS and YYNGEE. This CDR3 is 16 amino acids long. V lost 0 bases, J lost 0 bases, and 3 bases stayed unmatched. The CDR3 DNA follows: TGTGCCAGCAGCGTAGCTAGCGGGGATTACCAAGAGACCCAGTACTTC. It specifies CASSVASGDYQETQYF.

On this clonotype: One junction end disagrees with the germline gene, perhaps due to a read error. The V and J genes are TRBV7-9 and TRBJ1-1, with D possibly being TRBD1 (5 bases). The germline gives CDR1 SEHNR, CDR2 FQNEAQ (reference sequence). The CDR3 has 12 amino acids. DNA of the CDR3: TGTGCCATCAGCTTAGCGATTGGGGGGGCTTTCTTT. This translates into CAISLAIGGAFF.

This clonotype has just a few counts. V gene TRBV10-3 combines with J gene TRBJ1-6; perhaps TRBD1 as D (5 bases). Trimming pared 6 bases from V and 13 bases from J, leaving 10 bases between. The CDR3 length is 11 residues. Germline loops: CDR1 ENHRY, CDR2 SYGVKD. DNA of the CDR3: TGTGCCATCAGGCCAGGGCCCCCCCTCCACTTT. Translated: CAIRPGPPLHF.

This clonotype occurred many times. The chain joins TRBV30 to TRBJ2-2; the D is unclear. Trimming shortened V by 5 bases and J by 7 bases, and 20 bases separated the two germline ends. The germline gives CDR1 GTSNPN, CDR2 SVGIG (reference sequence). The CDR3 has 15 residues. CDR3 region: CAWGRKTSWVGELFF. For the CDR3, the DNA is TGTGCCTGGGGACGGAAGACCTCTTGGGTCGGGGAGCTGTTTTTT.

This clonotype was detected only a few times. The chain has TRBV11-2 and TRBJ1-2; D remains ambiguous. CDR1 and CDR2 from the germline V gene are SGHAT and FQNNGV. The CDR3 covers 12 residues. With 2 bases removed from V and 6 bases from J, the gap between germline ends came to 7 bases. In DNA, the CDR3 is TGTGCCAGCAGCTTATTGCGGGATGGCTACACCTTC. Residues: CASSLLRDGYTF. Complete variable domain (other parts from reference TRBV11-2 and TRBJ1-2): EAGVAQSPRYKIIEKRQSVAFWCNPISGHATLYWYQQILGQGPKLLIQFQNNGVVDDSQLPKDRFSAERLKGVDSTLKIQPAKLEDSAVYLCASSLLRDGYTFGSGTRLTVV.

There are a few counts of this clonotype. The chain recombines TRBV7-8 with TRBJ2-1; the match to TRBD1 covers 8 bases. V trimming: 3 bases; J trimming: 8 bases; junction bases outside the gene matches: 3. CDR1 SGHVS and CDR2 FQNEAQ come from the germline V gene. The CDR3 consists of 13 residues. CDR3 coding DNA: TGTGCCAGCAGCTTGACAGGGGTCTATGAGCAGTTCTTC. Protein sequence: CASSLTGVYEQFF.

The sample holds a few counts of this clonotype. The chain joins TRBV9 to TRBJ2-3, with 12 bases that match TRBD1. CDR1 and CDR2 (germline): SGDLS, YYNGEE. CDR3 length equals 16 residues. V dropped 3 bases and J dropped 3; count of bases not matched to a gene: 5. In DNA form, the CDR3 reads TGTGCCAGCAGCGGGGGGACAGGGGGCCAAACAGATACGCAGTATTTT. Translation gives CASSGGTGGQTDTQYF.

This clonotype was seen a handful of times. The V call is TRBV12-3 or TRBV12-4, the J call TRBJ2-7; the D gene is possibly TRBD1 (6 bases). This CDR3 contains 14 residues. Trimming shortened V by 4 bases and J by 3 bases, and 13 bases separated the two germline ends. The CDR3 reads CASSSDSSSYEQYF. CDR3 nucleotides: TGTGCCAGCAGTTCGGACAGCTCTAGCTACGAGCAGTACTTC.

The V call is TRBV5-1, the J call TRBJ2-7; 8 bases are a match to TRBD1. The length of the CDR3 is 16 residues. V shed 5 bases, J shed 0 bases, and the junction held 10 bases outside the gene matches. Germline V gene data show CDR1 as SGHRS and CDR2 as YFSETQ. The CDR3 nucleotides read TGCGCCAGCAGACACGGACAGGGCCTGAGCTCCTACGAGCAGTACTTC. This gives the protein CASRHGQGLSSYEQYF.

This clonotype was picked up a small number of times. The genes are TRBV6-6 and TRBJ1-5; D perhaps matches TRBD1 (6 bases). This CDR3 contains 15 residues. The germline gives CDR1 MNHNY, CDR2 SVGAGI (reference sequence). Trimming took off 8 bases at V and 3 bases at J, with 17 bases between the two ends. This CDR3 is CASEEGGSFNQPQHF. CDR3 coding DNA: TGTGCCAGCGAAGAGGGGGGCAGTTTCAATCAGCCCCAGCATTTT.

This clonotype was recorded a few times. The V call is TRBV5-6, the J call TRBJ2-7, with D uncertain. Trimming took off 2 bases at V and 3 bases at J, with 18 bases between the two ends. CDR3 length equals 16 residues. Germline CDR1 and CDR2: SGHDT and YYEEEE. The CDR3 region has the DNA TGTGCCAGCAGCTTAAGTAGTTGGCGTGGGCGCTACGAGCAGTACTTC. Its translation: CASSLSSWRGRYEQYF.

This clonotype showed up many times. This rearrangement joins TRBV27 to TRBJ2-5; no definite D call. CDR3 length: 13 residues. CDR1 MNHEY and CDR2 SMNVEV come from the germline V gene (reference sequence). V lost 6 bases, J lost 1 base, and 9 bases lay in between. CDR3 in DNA: TGTGCCAGCAGCGGCCTGTTCCAAGAGACCCAGTACTTC. This encodes CASSGLFQETQYF.

The rearrangement uses TRBV5-1 and TRBJ2-3, with D perhaps matching TRBD1 (5 bases). This CDR3 is 21 amino acids long. V dropped 2 bases and J dropped 1 base, with 29 bases sitting between them. Germline assignment: CDR1 SGHRS and CDR2 YFSETQ. CDR3 coding DNA: TGCGCCAGCAGCTTCACTTTAGGATCAGGGTCTTTGGGTAAGGGCACAGATACGCAGTATTTT. Translating gives CASSFTLGSGSLGKGTDTQYF.

This clonotype was seen more than once but under ten times. V usage is TRBV9 and J usage is TRBJ2-2; either TRBD1 or TRBD2 may supply D (5 bases each). The germline gives CDR1 SGDLS, CDR2 YYNGEE. The V gene lost 4 bases and the J gene lost 3 bases, with 10 bases spanning the gap. The CDR3 contains 14 residues. The CDR3 nucleotides read TGTGCCAGCAGCTTAAGGGACGACACCGGGGAGCTGTTTTTT. Its protein is CASSLRDDTGELFF. Full variable domain (outside the CDR3, taken from reference TRBV9 and TRBJ2-2): DSGVTQTPKHLITATGQRVTLRCSPRSGDLSVYWYQQSLDQGLQFLIQYYNGEERAKGNILERFSAQQFPDLHSELNLSSLELGDSALYFCASSLRDDTGELFFGEGSRLTVL.

V usage is TRBV27 and J usage is TRBJ2-3, with D maybe TRBD2 (6 bases). This CDR3 is 15 amino acids long. Trimming removed 7 bases at V and 0 bases at J, with 14 bases between. The germline gives CDR1 MNHEY, CDR2 SMNVEV (reference sequence). CDR3 in amino acids: CASTPRAGSTDTQYF. CDR3 sequence (DNA): TGTGCCAGCACCCCGAGGGCGGGGAGCACAGATACGCAGTATTTT.

V is TRBV7-8 and J is TRBJ2-3; tentatively, D is TRBD2 (6 bases). Trimming removed 4 bases at V and 5 bases at J, with 16 bases between. Germline CDR1 is SGHVS and CDR2 is FQNEAQ. The CDR3 is 15 amino acids. CDR3 protein: CASSSQALGGDTQYF. CDR3 DNA: TGTGCCAGCAGCTCGCAGGCGCTGGGGGGAGATACGCAGTATTTT. The full variable domain, rest sourced from reference TRBV7-8 and TRBJ2-3, is GAGVSQSPRYKVAKRGQDVALRCDPISGHVSLFWYQQALGQGPEFLTYFQNEAQLDKSGLPSDRFFAERPEGSVSTLKIQRTQQEDSAVYLCASSSQALGGDTQYFGPGTRLTVL.

In this sample, this clonotype turned up a few times. The J gene is TRBJ2-2, the V gene TRBV7-3; weak D call: TRBD2 (6 bases). The CDR3 sequence is 14 residues long. Germline V gene data show CDR1 as SGHTA and CDR2 as FQGTGA. Trimming pared 7 bases from V and 5 bases from J, leaving 14 bases between. The CDR3: CASTSTGETGELFF. CDR3 sequence (DNA): TGTGCCAGCACCTCGACGGGGGAGACCGGGGAGCTGTTTTTT.

There are many counts of this clonotype. This chain connects TRBV7-2 to TRBJ2-7; D ambiguous. The germline V gene has CDR1 SGHTA and CDR2 FQGNSA. Trimming removed 4 bases at V and 4 bases at J, with 11 bases between. The CDR3 contains 13 residues. This chain's CDR3 is CASSSDRRYEQYF. CDR3 nucleotides: TGTGCCAGCAGCTCGGACCGGAGATACGAGCAGTACTTC.